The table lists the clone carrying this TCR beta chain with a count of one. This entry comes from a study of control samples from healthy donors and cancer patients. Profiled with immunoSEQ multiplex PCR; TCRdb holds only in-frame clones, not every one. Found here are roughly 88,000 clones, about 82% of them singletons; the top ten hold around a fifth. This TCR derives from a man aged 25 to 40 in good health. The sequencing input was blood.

DNA of the CDR3: TGTGCCAGCAGCTTAGTCGGGGGGCTTTACAATGAGCAGTTCTTC. Its translation: CASSLVGGLYNEQFF. The chain is built from TRBV7-9 and TRBJ2-1; tentative D call: TRBD2 (7 bases). Germline lookup yields CDR1 SEHNR and CDR2 FQNEAQ (reference sequence). Trimming stripped 1 base from V and 4 bases from J, with 11 bases between. The CDR3 is made up of 15 amino acids.